Each of the 32 T cell receptor beta chains below was sequenced from the same sample in a study of T cells in Graves' hyperthyroidism and ophthalmopathy. The source material, RNA transcripts, was used to amplify TCR beta CDR3 regions. The TCR CDR3 was amplified in a first-round RT-PCR using the HTBI primer set. TCRdb reanalysed the multiplex PCR reads using MiXCR and keeps one entry per CDR3 protein. Among approximately 870,000 distinct CDR3 sequences listed, roughly 40% were seen once. Sequencing was done on a sample of blood. The receptors derive from a man aged 18 to 29 with Graves' hyperthyroidism.

Worth noting for this clonotype: No conserved phenylalanine or tryptophan ends this CDR3, so it is likely a read error. J is TRBJ1-1 and V is TRBV6-1, with D uncertain. Germline CDR1 MNHNS, CDR2 SASEGT. The V end was cut by 6 bases, the J end by 1 base, with 15 bases between. The CDR3 has 15 amino acids. In DNA form, the CDR3 reads TGTGCCAGCAGCGTCTCAGGAGGCCCGAACACTGAAGCTTTCTTG. Translating gives CASSVSGGPNTEAFL.

This clonotype was seen only a few times. The chain uses TRBV5-4 and TRBJ2-2; tentatively, D is TRBD1 (5 bases). This CDR3 region has 14 residues. From germline, CDR1 is SGHNT and CDR2 YYREEE (reference sequence). V lost 0 bases to trimming and J lost 7 bases, with 10 bases between them. Here the CDR3 DNA reads TGTGCCAGCAGCTTGGCCGGGCAGGGCGGGGAGCTGTTTTTT. Translated: CASSLAGQGGELFF. The whole variable domain, filled in from reference TRBV5-4 and TRBJ2-2, reads ETGVTQSPTHLIKTRGQQVTLRCSSQSGHNTVSWYQQALGQGPQFIFQYYREEENGRGNFPPRFSGLQFPNYSSELNVNALELDDSALYLCASSLAGQGGELFFGEGSRLTVL.

This clonotype was found a few times. This chain links TRBV9 with TRBJ1-5; D may be TRBD1 (6 bases). The ends were cut back, 6 bases at V and 7 bases at J, with 20 bases in the middle. This CDR3 has 15 residues. Germline values: CDR1 SGDLS, CDR2 YYNGEE. CDR3 DNA sequence: TGTGCCAGCAACCCTGACGGAGGGGGAAGCCAGCCCCAGCATTTT. Amino acid sequence: CASNPDGGGSQPQHF.

With regard to this clonotype: Relative to the germline gene, one junction end is altered; a read error may explain this. The chain joins TRBV20-1 to TRBJ1-3; the D gene is possibly TRBD1 (5 bases). CDR1 DFQATT and CDR2 SNEGSKA come from the germline V gene (reference sequence). The CDR3 is 17 residues long. As DNA, the CDR3 is TGCAGTGCTAGAGATCCTGGACAACCGAACTCTGGAAACACCACATATTTT. Its translation: CSARDPGQPNSGNTTYF.

V gene TRBV20-1 combines with J gene TRBJ1-6; 9 bases align to TRBD1. The germline V gene encodes CDR1 DFQATT and CDR2 SNEGSKA (reference sequence). The CDR3 has 13 amino acids. The ends lost 6 bases at V and 5 bases at J; junction bases unmatched: 2. The CDR3 DNA reads as TGCAGTGCAAGGGACAGGGATAATTCACCCCTCCACTTT. Residues: CSARDRDNSPLHF.

This clonotype occurred many times. V gene TRBV10-3 combines with J gene TRBJ1-6; D gene unclear. V was clipped by 9 bases and J by 6 bases, with 6 bases between them. Germline-derived CDR1 and CDR2 are ENHRY and SYGVKD. The CDR3 is made up of 11 amino acids. The CDR3 is CAIDGNSPLHF. The CDR3 DNA reads as TGTGCCATTGACGGTAATTCACCCCTCCACTTT.

This clonotype was observed a few times. J is TRBJ2-5 and V is TRBV2; possibly TRBD1 for D (6 bases). This CDR3 contains 13 residues. Trimming took 6 bases from V and 1 from J, leaving 9 bases between them. Germline CDR1 is SNHLY and CDR2 is FYNNEI. CDR3 amino acids: CASRQQGQETQYF. The CDR3 bases are TGTGCCAGCAGGCAACAGGGCCAAGAGACCCAGTACTTC.

This clonotype was seen once. The J gene is TRBJ1-2, the V gene TRBV25-1; D is unresolved. The germline CDR1 and CDR2 sequences are MGHDK and SYGVNS. V lost 2 bases, J lost 3 bases, and 10 bases lay in between. There are 14 residues in the CDR3. CDR3 bases: TGTGCCAGCAGTGAACTAGACTCTCACTATGGCTACACCTTC. It is translated as CASSELDSHYGYTF.

This clonotype came up many times. CDR3 DNA sequence: TGTGCCAGCAGTGAAGCAGCGACAGGGCGCGGCTACACCTTC. Translated, it gives CASSEAATGRGYTF. The chain couples TRBV6-1 to TRBJ1-2; TRBD1 matches at 7 bases. The V gene's germline CDR1 is MNHNS and CDR2 SASEGT. J gave up 8 bases and V 0 bases, and 6 bases lay outside the gene matches. The CDR3 spans 14 residues.

Only a few counts were recorded for this clonotype. V gene TRBV27 combines with J gene TRBJ2-5, with 7 bases that match TRBD2. Germline CDR1 is MNHEY and CDR2 is SMNVEV (reference sequence). V lost 5 bases, J lost 5 bases, and 8 bases stayed unmatched. The CDR3 contains 14 residues. The CDR3 sequence: CASSTHLGGETQYF. CDR3 nucleotide sequence: TGTGCCAGCAGTACACACCTGGGGGGGGAGACCCAGTACTTC.

This clonotype was seen many times. The genes are TRBV7-9 and TRBJ1-2; TRBD1 is a possible D gene (5 bases). Trimming cost V 0 bases and J 8 bases, with 7 bases left between them. Germline-derived CDR1 and CDR2 are SEHNR and FQNEAQ (reference sequence). The CDR3 has 12 amino acids. CDR3 loop: CASSLAGEGYTF. CDR3 in DNA: TGTGCCAGCAGCTTAGCAGGGGAAGGCTACACCTTC.

The J gene is TRBJ1-2, the V gene TRBV6-5; 9 nucleotides line up with TRBD1. CDR3 length: 15 residues. The ends lost 10 bases at V and 3 bases at J; junction bases unmatched: 12. Germline-derived CDR1 and CDR2 are MNHEY and SVGAGI. The CDR3 DNA reads as TGTGCCATCAGCGCCGGGACAGGGAGGGACTATGGCTACACCTTC. Translated: CAISAGTGRDYGYTF.

V usage is TRBV7-2 and J usage is TRBJ1-3; no reliable D call. The germline V gene has CDR1 SGHTA and CDR2 FQGNSA. The CDR3 runs 15 residues. V was clipped by 3 bases and J by 7 bases, with 16 bases between them. The CDR3 DNA reads TGTGCCAGCAGCTTGGATCGGTGGACGGCGAACACCATATATTTT. As protein: CASSLDRWTANTIYF.

The V gene is TRBV4-1, the J gene TRBJ1-1; possible D gene TRBD1, 5 bases. This CDR3 is 14 amino acids long. The V end lost 1 base, the J end lost 10 bases, and 16 bases lay between the germline ends. Germline V gene lookup returns CDR1 MGHRA and CDR2 YSYEKL. In DNA form, the CDR3 reads TGCGCCAGCAGCCAAGGAGGGAGCACTCAGGGAGCTTTCTTT. Translated, it gives CASSQGGSTQGAFF.

This clonotype was recorded once. The CDR3 nucleotides read TGTGCCACCGGGACAGGGGGTGGGGACGAGCAGTACTTC. Amino acids: CATGTGGGDEQYF. The chain recombines TRBV10-3 with TRBJ2-7; 11 positions agree with TRBD1. J lost 5 bases, V lost 10 bases, and 7 bases had no gene match. Germline CDR1 ENHRY, CDR2 SYGVKD. The CDR3 loop spans 13 amino acids.

This clonotype was counted many times. DNA for the CDR3: TGTGCCAGCAGCTTCGGCGGAATGAACACTGAAGCTTTCTTT. Encoded protein: CASSFGGMNTEAFF. The rearrangement links TRBV7-9 to TRBJ1-1; no definite D call. CDR1 and CDR2 (germline): SEHNR, FQNEAQ (reference sequence). Trimming stripped 3 bases from V and 0 bases from J, with 8 bases between. This CDR3 has 14 amino acids.

Comments on this clonotype: A much more abundant neighbour one base away suggests this may be a read error. The genes are TRBV15 and TRBJ2-5; TRBD2 might be the D (6 bases). The CDR3 loop spans 11 amino acids. V was clipped by 8 bases and J by 9 bases, with 13 bases between them. Germline V gene lookup returns CDR1 LNHNV and CDR2 YYDKDF (reference sequence). The CDR3 DNA is TGTGCCACCCGCCTGGGGGAGGCCCAGTACTTC. This gives the protein CATRLGEAQYF. Filled out from reference TRBV15 and TRBJ2-5, the complete variable domain reads DAMVIQNPRYQVTQFGKPVTLSCSQTLNHNVMYWYQQKSSQAPKLLFHYYDKDFNNEADTPDNFQSRRPNTSFCFLDIRSPGLGDTAMYLCATRLGEAQYFGPGTRLLVL.

The sample holds many counts of this clonotype. This chain joins TRBV20-1 and TRBJ2-5, with D maybe TRBD2 (5 bases). Germline CDR1 reads DFQATT; CDR2 reads SNEGSKA (reference sequence). CDR3 size: 12 residues. The DNA of the CDR3 is TGCAGCGAGCTTAGCGCCCAAGAGACCCAGTACTTC. Translation gives CSELSAQETQYF.

This clonotype was detected only a few times. This chain links TRBV25-1 with TRBJ2-3; D possibly corresponds to TRBD1 (6 bases). The CDR3 extends over 16 amino acids. Germline CDR1 and CDR2: MGHDK and SYGVNS. Deletions cut 4 bases from V and 2 bases from J, with 16 bases between. The CDR3 spells CASSALTGSLTDTQYF. DNA of the CDR3: TGTGCCAGCAGTGCCCTAACAGGGTCCCTCACAGATACGCAGTATTTT.

The chain links TRBV29-1 to TRBJ2-2; D possibly uses TRBD1 or TRBD2 (6 bases each). CDR3 length equals 14 residues. V gave up 4 bases and J gave up 5 bases, with 14 bases separating them. Germline CDR1 reads SQVTM; CDR2 reads ANQGSEA. The CDR3 protein is CSVGQVGGTGELFF. CDR3 coding DNA: TGCAGCGTTGGACAGGTCGGGGGTACCGGGGAGCTGTTTTTT.

The genes are TRBV15 and TRBJ1-5; D ambiguous. The CDR3 has 17 amino acids. V shed 3 bases and J shed 4 bases, with 19 bases lying between them. The germline CDR1 and CDR2 sequences are LNHNV and YYDKDF (reference sequence). Here the CDR3 reads CATSSRVSSAENQPQHF. CDR3 DNA: TGTGCCACCAGCAGCCGGGTAAGCTCAGCTGAGAATCAGCCCCAGCATTTT.

This clonotype has ten or more counts. The CDR3 loop is CASSTGRQADEKLFF. DNA for the CDR3: TGTGCCAGTAGTACCGGGAGGCAGGCGGATGAAAAACTGTTTTTT. This chain links TRBV19 with TRBJ1-4; no clear D gene. CDR1 is LNHDA, CDR2 SQIVND, per germline (reference sequence). Trimming took 4 bases from V and 6 from J, leaving 15 bases between them. CDR3 length: 15 residues.

The sample holds one count of this clonotype. The chain links TRBV2 to TRBJ2-6; D may be TRBD1 (5 bases). This CDR3 comprises 13 residues. V lost 8 bases and J 2 bases, leaving 7 bases between the germline ends. Per germline, CDR1 SNHLY and CDR2 FYNNEI. The chain's CDR3 is CASGRAGANVLTF. CDR3 DNA: TGTGCCAGCGGCAGGGCTGGGGCCAACGTCCTGACTTTC.

This clonotype has a handful of counts. The chain combines TRBV12-3 or TRBV12-4 with TRBJ1-2; D is unresolved. Trimming pared 1 base from V and 4 bases from J, leaving 13 bases between. The CDR3 covers 15 residues. CDR3 nucleotide sequence: TGTGCCAGCAGTTTAGGCAGCCGGTTGGGCTATGGCTACACCTTC. Translated: CASSLGSRLGYGYTF.

This clonotype was observed a few times. The chain recombines TRBV20-1 with TRBJ2-7; the match to TRBD1 covers 8 bases. Unmatched junction bases numbered 10, after V lost 2 bases and J lost 7 bases. Germline CDR1 and CDR2: DFQATT and SNEGSKA (reference sequence). The CDR3 has 14 residues. This CDR3 reads CSARSGQATEEQYF. As DNA, the CDR3 is TGCAGTGCTAGATCGGGACAGGCCACCGAAGAGCAGTACTTC.

The J gene is TRBJ2-7, the V gene TRBV20-1; TRBD1 matches at 9 bases. CDR1 and CDR2 (germline): DFQATT, SNEGSKA (reference sequence). The CDR3 sequence is 14 residues long. CDR3 bases: TGCATTGCCACTGATGGGGACAGGGCCTACGAGCAGTACTTC. It encodes CIATDGDRAYEQYF.

This clonotype was counted only a few times. The chain combines TRBV4-1 with TRBJ1-5; TRBD1 agrees at 9 bases. CDR1 and CDR2 from the germline V gene are MGHRA and YSYEKL. The CDR3 covers 15 residues. The V gene end was trimmed by 1 base and the J gene end by 8 bases; junction bases not matched to a gene: 6. The DNA for the CDR3 is TGCGCCAGCAGCCAAGGACAGGGGGTCGGGGAGCCCCAGCATTTT. Amino acids: CASSQGQGVGEPQHF.

V is TRBV10-3 and J is TRBJ1-6, with TRBD1 matching 7 bases. The J segment lost 9 bases and the V segment lost 6 bases, leaving 8 bases of the junction unmatched. Germline loops: CDR1 ENHRY, CDR2 SYGVKD. CDR3 length: 14 amino acids. The chain's CDR3 is CAISGTAPGSPLHF. Here the CDR3 DNA reads TGTGCCATCAGCGGGACAGCGCCGGGTTCACCCCTCCACTTT.

This clonotype was counted ten times or more. The chain uses TRBV9 and TRBJ1-2; D gene unclear. The germline V gene encodes CDR1 SGDLS and CDR2 YYNGEE. The CDR3 loop spans 12 amino acids. With 4 bases removed from V and 8 bases from J, the gap between germline ends came to 12 bases. CDR3 bases: TGTGCCAGCAGCCCAAACAGCGGAGGCTACACCTTC. This translates into CASSPNSGGYTF.

The V and J genes are TRBV15 and TRBJ1-6, with 9 positions matching TRBD1. Germline lookup yields CDR1 LNHNV and CDR2 YYDKDF (reference sequence). The CDR3 runs to 16 residues. The J segment lost 5 bases and the V segment lost 3 bases, leaving 5 bases of the junction unmatched. The CDR3 coding sequence is TGTGCCACCAGCAGCGCTACAGGGGGCGATAATTCACCCCTCCACTTT. Translation gives CATSSATGGDNSPLHF.

The chain links TRBV7-2 to TRBJ1-5; D is undetermined. V lost 6 bases, J lost 16 bases, and 19 bases lay in between. CDR1 SGHTA and CDR2 FQGNSA come from the germline V gene. The CDR3 spans 12 residues. CDR3 nucleotides: TGTGCCAGCAGTTTGTCCGCCGCGGTAGAACATTTT. Its protein is CASSLSAAVEHF.

This clonotype has a count of ten or more. The chain joins TRBV7-2 to TRBJ2-7; 8 bases are shared with TRBD2. The CDR3 sequence is 13 residues long. CDR1 and CDR2 (germline): SGHTA, FQGNSA. V was clipped by 5 bases and J by 6 bases; unmatched bases: 6. The DNA of the CDR3 is TGTGCCAGCAGCCCCGGGAGGGTAGGCGAGCAGTACTTC. It translates to CASSPGRVGEQYF.